A single sample is the source of the 4 T cell receptor beta chains below, sequenced in a study of blood T cells in healthy people across ages. A sample-barcoded 5' primer and a J-beta primer mix were used in a second PCR of about 7 to 12 cycles. TCRdb recomputed calls from the 5' RACE reads with MiXCR, one row per CDR3 protein. The sample shows over 1.5 million distinct CDR3 sequences, about 49% of them seen only once. Sequencing was done on a sample of blood. These receptors came from a woman in her 40s in good health.

This sequence joins TRBV7-9 and TRBJ2-3; perhaps D is TRBD1 or TRBD2 (6 bases each). This CDR3 is 16 amino acids long. V was clipped by 2 bases and J by 4 bases, with 16 bases between them. Germline V gives CDR1 SEHNR, CDR2 FQNEAQ (reference sequence). CDR3 amino acids: CASSLKQGSSADTQYF. CDR3 nucleotides: TGTGCCAGCAGCTTAAAGCAGGGGTCTAGCGCAGATACGCAGTATTTT. Full variable domain (outside the CDR3, taken from reference TRBV7-9 and TRBJ2-3): DTGVSQNPRHKITKRGQNVTFRCDPISEHNRLYWYRQTLGQGPEFLTYFQNEAQLEKSRLLSDRFSAERPKGSFSTLEIQRTEQGDSAMYLCASSLKQGSSADTQYFGPGTRLTVL.

The chain carries TRBV20-1 and TRBJ2-2, with TRBD2 as a possible D gene (5 bases). V was cut by 3 bases and J by 4 bases, with 18 bases left in between. CDR1 and CDR2 from the germline V gene are DFQATT and SNEGSKA (reference sequence). The CDR3 is made up of 16 amino acids. CDR3 DNA sequence: TGCAGTGCTAGTATCCCACGGAGGCCGAGCACCGGGGAGCTGTTTTTT. It codes for CSASIPRRPSTGELFF.

V is TRBV7-2 and J is TRBJ2-7, with 14 positions matching TRBD2. Trimming at V came to 5 bases and at J to 3 bases, leaving 18 bases not matched to a gene. This CDR3 has 20 amino acids. Germline CDR1 is SGHTA and CDR2 is FQGNSA. The CDR3: CASSPPYPGTSGGLFYEQYF. Written as DNA, the CDR3 is TGTGCCAGCAGCCCTCCATACCCTGGGACTAGCGGGGGCCTTTTCTACGAGCAGTACTTC.

The rearrangement links TRBV4-1 to TRBJ1-5; D unclear. V was clipped by 0 bases and J by 0 bases, with 9 bases between them. The CDR3 runs to 16 residues. Germline CDR1 is MGHRA and CDR2 is YSYEKL. CDR3 residues: CASSQDRASSNQPQHF. CDR3 nucleotides: TGCGCCAGCAGCCAAGATAGAGCCAGTAGCAATCAGCCCCAGCATTTT.